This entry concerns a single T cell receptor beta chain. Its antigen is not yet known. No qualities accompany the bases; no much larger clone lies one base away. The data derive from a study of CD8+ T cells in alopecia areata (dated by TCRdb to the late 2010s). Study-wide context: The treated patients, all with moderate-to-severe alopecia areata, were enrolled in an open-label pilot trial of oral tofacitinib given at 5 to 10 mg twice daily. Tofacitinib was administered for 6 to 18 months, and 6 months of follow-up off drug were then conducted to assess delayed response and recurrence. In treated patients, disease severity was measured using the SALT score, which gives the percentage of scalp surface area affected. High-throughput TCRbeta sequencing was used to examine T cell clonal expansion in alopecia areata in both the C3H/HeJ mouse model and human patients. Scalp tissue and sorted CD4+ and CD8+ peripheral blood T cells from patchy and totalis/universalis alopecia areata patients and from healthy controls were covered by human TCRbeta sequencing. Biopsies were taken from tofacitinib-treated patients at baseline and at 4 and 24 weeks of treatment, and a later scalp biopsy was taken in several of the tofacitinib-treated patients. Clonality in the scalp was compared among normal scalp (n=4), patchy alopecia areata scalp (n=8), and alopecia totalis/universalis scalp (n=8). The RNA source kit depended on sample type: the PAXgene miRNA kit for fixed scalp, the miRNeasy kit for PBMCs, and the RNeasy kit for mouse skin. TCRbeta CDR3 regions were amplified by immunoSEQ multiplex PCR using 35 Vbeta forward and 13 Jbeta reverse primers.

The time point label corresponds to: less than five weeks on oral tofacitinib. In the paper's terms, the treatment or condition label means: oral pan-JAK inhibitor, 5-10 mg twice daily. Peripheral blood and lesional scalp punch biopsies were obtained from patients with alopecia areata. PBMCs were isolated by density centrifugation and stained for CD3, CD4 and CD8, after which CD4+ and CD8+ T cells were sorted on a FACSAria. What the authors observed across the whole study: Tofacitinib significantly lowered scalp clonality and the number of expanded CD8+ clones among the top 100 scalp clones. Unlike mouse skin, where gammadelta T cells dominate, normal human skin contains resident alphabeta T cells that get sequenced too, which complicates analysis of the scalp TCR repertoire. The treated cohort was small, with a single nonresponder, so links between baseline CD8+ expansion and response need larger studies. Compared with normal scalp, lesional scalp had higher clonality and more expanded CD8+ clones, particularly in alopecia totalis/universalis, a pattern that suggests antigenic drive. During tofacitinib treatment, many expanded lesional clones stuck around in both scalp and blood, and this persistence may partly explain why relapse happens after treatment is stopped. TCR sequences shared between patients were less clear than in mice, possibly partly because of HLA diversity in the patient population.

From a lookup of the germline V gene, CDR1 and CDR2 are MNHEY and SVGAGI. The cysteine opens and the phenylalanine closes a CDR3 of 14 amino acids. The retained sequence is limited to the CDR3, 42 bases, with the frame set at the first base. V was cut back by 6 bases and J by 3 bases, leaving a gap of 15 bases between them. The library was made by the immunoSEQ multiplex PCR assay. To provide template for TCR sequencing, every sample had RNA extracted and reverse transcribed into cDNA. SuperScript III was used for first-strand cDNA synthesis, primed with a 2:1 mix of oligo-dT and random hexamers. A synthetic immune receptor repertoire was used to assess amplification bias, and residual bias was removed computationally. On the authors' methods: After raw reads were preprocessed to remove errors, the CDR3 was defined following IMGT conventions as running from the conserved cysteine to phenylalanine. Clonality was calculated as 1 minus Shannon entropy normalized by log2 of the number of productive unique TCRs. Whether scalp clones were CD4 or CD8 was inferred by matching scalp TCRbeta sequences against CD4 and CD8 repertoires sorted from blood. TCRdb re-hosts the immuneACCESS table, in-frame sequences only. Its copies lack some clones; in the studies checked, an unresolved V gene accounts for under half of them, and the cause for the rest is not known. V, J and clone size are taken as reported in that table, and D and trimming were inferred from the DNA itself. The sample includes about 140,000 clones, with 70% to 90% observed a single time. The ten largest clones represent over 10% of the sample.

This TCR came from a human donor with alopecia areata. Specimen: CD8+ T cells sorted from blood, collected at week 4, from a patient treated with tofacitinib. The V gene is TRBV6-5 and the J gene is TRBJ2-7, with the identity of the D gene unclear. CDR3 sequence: CASSPNGQHYEQYF. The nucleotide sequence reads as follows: TGTGCCAGCAGCCCAAACGGCCAGCACTACGAGCAGTACTTC.